One sample yielded the 24 T cell receptor beta chains listed below, sequenced in a study of regulatory T cells in long-lasting Graves disease. Regarding time point: newly diagnosed GD, antithyroid drugs for less than 3 months. PBMC RNA was the source of the TCR library. In building TCR beta libraries, iRepertoire HTBI primers were used together with Arm-PCR of CDR3 regions. TCRdb passed the multiplex PCR reads through MiXCR, listing each CDR3 protein once. This table has roughly 400,000 distinct CDR3 sequences, 15% appearing once. These data are also associated with another study on T cells in Graves' hyperthyroidism and ophthalmopathy.

The sequencing used peripheral blood mononuclear cells (PBMCs), collected at new diagnosis, from a patient treated with antithyroid drugs. The receptors shown here come from a woman aged 35 to 49 with Graves disease.

There are many counts of this clonotype. The J gene is TRBJ1-2, the V gene TRBV24-1; unclear D gene. Trimming took off 4 bases at V and 0 bases at J, with 11 bases between the two ends. This CDR3 region has 15 residues. Germline CDR1 is KGHDR and CDR2 is SFDVKD. CDR3 region: CATSDPSYPNYGYTF. The CDR3, as DNA: TGTGCCACCAGTGACCCCAGTTACCCTAACTATGGCTACACCTTC.

This clonotype was counted many times. V usage is TRBV3-1 and J usage is TRBJ2-5; 10 bases line up with TRBD1. J was trimmed by 2 bases and V by 4 bases; bases with no gene match: 1. Per the germline V gene, CDR1 is LGHDT and CDR2 is YNNKEL (reference sequence). The CDR3 is made up of 14 amino acids. CDR3: CASSRDRGQETQYF. The CDR3 DNA is TGTGCCAGCAGCCGGGACAGGGGTCAAGAGACCCAGTACTTC.

This clonotype occurred many times. This chain joins TRBV12-3 or TRBV12-4 and TRBJ1-1; TRBD1 agrees at 8 bases. The CDR3 is made up of 14 amino acids. V lost 4 bases to trimming and J lost 5 bases; unmatched junction nucleotides: 6. The CDR3: CASSWTGKGTEAFF. The CDR3 DNA sequence: TGTGCCAGCAGTTGGACAGGGAAGGGGACTGAAGCTTTCTTT.

The V gene is TRBV24-1, the J gene TRBJ2-7, with 9 bases that match TRBD2. V was pared by 9 bases and J by 2 bases, with 1 base of the junction left unmatched. The V gene's germline CDR1 is KGHDR and CDR2 SFDVKD. This CDR3 comprises 12 residues. The CDR3 is CATSSGAYEQYF. DNA of the CDR3: TGTGCCACCTCTAGCGGGGCCTACGAGCAGTACTTC.

Ten or more counts support this clonotype. The chain carries TRBV6-2 or TRBV6-3 and TRBJ1-5; D is unclear. This CDR3 has 15 amino acids. The V end was cut by 0 bases, the J end by 0 bases, with 6 bases between. Germline V gene sequence: CDR1 MNHEY, CDR2 SVGEGT. The CDR3 region has the DNA TGTGCCAGCAGTTACTCGACAAATAGCAATCAGCCCCAGCATTTT. Translating gives CASSYSTNSNQPQHF.

A note on this clonotype: Possible read error: a much larger clone is one base away. The CDR3 coding sequence is TGTGCCAGCTGCTTGGAGGGGTCCACTTCGAACACCGGGGAGCTGTTTTTT. As protein: CASCLEGSTSNTGELFF. This chain uses TRBV7-9 with TRBJ2-2; the D gene is possibly TRBD2 (6 bases). Germline loops: CDR1 SEHNR, CDR2 FQNEAQ (reference sequence). The CDR3 covers 17 residues.

This clonotype was observed many times. V usage is TRBV6-2 or TRBV6-3 and J usage is TRBJ2-3; TRBD2 matches at 7 bases. CDR3 length equals 14 residues. V trimming: 6 bases; J trimming: 1 base; junction bases outside the gene matches: 4. From germline, CDR1 is MNHEY and CDR2 SVGEGT. The CDR3 is CASSLAVGTDTQYF. The DNA for the CDR3 is TGTGCCAGCAGCCTAGCGGTCGGCACAGATACGCAGTATTTT.

This clonotype was counted at least ten times. The chain combines TRBV7-8 with TRBJ2-5; 10 bases align to TRBD1. This CDR3 comprises 17 residues. Looked up from germline, CDR1 is SGHVS and CDR2 is FQNEAQ. Germline trimming cut 4 bases from V and 3 bases from J; bases unmatched to any gene: 11. The CDR3 protein is CASSSPFPGTGEETQYF. The CDR3 bases are TGTGCCAGCAGCTCGCCCTTTCCCGGGACAGGGGAAGAGACCCAGTACTTC.

This clonotype has at least ten counts. This chain uses TRBV5-4 with TRBJ2-3; D remains unclear. Trimming removed 4 bases from V and 6 bases from J, with 9 bases in between. The CDR3 spans 12 residues. CDR1 and CDR2 (germline): SGHNT, YYREEE (reference sequence). The CDR3 sequence: CASSLLMDTQYF. The CDR3 DNA reads as TGTGCCAGCAGCCTCCTAATGGATACGCAGTATTTT.

In this sample, this clonotype turned up many times. The chain has TRBV5-1 and TRBJ2-3; weak D call: TRBD1 (6 bases). The V end was cut by 6 bases, the J end by 0 bases, with 17 bases between. This CDR3 has 16 residues. Looked up from germline, CDR1 is SGHRS and CDR2 is YFSETQ. The CDR3 region is CASMSGGQTSTDTQYF. The CDR3 DNA sequence: TGCGCCAGCATGAGCGGTGGACAGACTAGCACAGATACGCAGTATTTT.

Of note for this clonotype: No conserved phenylalanine or tryptophan ends this CDR3, so it is likely a read error. The chain recombines TRBV5-1 with TRBJ2-1; 10 nucleotides match TRBD2. Germline V CDR1 and CDR2: SGHRS, YFSETQ. After removal of 1 base from V and 4 bases from J, the junction contained 2 bases not matched to a gene. The CDR3 extends over 15 amino acids. This CDR3 is CASSLTSGTYNEQFL. CDR3 DNA: TGCGCCAGCAGCTTGACTAGCGGGACGTACAATGAGCAGTTCCTC.

This clonotype showed up just a few times. The chain recombines TRBV6-1 with TRBJ1-6; no clear D gene. The CDR3 is made up of 13 amino acids. Germline-derived CDR1 and CDR2 are MNHNS and SASEGT. V was trimmed by 6 bases and J by 8 bases, leaving 11 bases between them. The CDR3 DNA reads as TGTGCCAGCAGCACAGATGGGGATTCACCCCTCCACTTT. It yields the protein CASSTDGDSPLHF.

This clonotype has a handful of counts. The chain joins TRBV3-1 to TRBJ1-1; TRBD1 might be the D (5 bases). CDR1 LGHDT and CDR2 YNNKEL come from the germline V gene (reference sequence). This CDR3 has 14 amino acids. The ends were cut back, 6 bases at V and 4 bases at J, with 15 bases in the middle. The CDR3 DNA sequence: TGTGCCAGCAGATTTCAGGGTCCCCCCACTGAAGCTTTCTTT. Amino acids: CASRFQGPPTEAFF.

This clonotype has ten or more counts. This chain uses TRBV10-3 with TRBJ2-5; D is unclear. The germline V and J ends were trimmed by 0 bases and 4 bases, with 6 bases remaining between them. CDR1 is ENHRY and CDR2 is SYGVKD in the germline V gene. The CDR3 is 13 amino acids. CDR3: CAISESVAETQYF. The DNA for the CDR3 is TGTGCCATCAGTGAGTCTGTGGCAGAGACCCAGTACTTC.

The J gene is TRBJ2-2, the V gene TRBV12-3 or TRBV12-4; 7 bases are a match to TRBD1. The CDR3 consists of 15 residues. Trimming at V came to 6 bases and at J to 2 bases, leaving 6 bases not matched to a gene. CDR3 DNA sequence: TGTGCCAGCAGGTCCAACAGGGGAAACACCGGGGAGCTGTTTTTT. Residues: CASRSNRGNTGELFF.

Of note for this clonotype: This could be a read error, since a much larger clone is one nucleotide away. The chain is built from TRBV27 and TRBJ2-2; 8 positions agree with TRBD2. The CDR3 covers 15 residues. Germline V gives CDR1 MNHEY, CDR2 SMNVEV (reference sequence). CDR3 bases: TGTGCCAGCACCCGTAGCGGGACGAACACCGGGGAGCTGCTTTTT. Its translation: CASTRSGTNTGELLF.

This clonotype was detected many times. This chain connects TRBV30 to TRBJ2-7, with D possibly matching TRBD2 (5 bases). The V gene's germline CDR1 is GTSNPN and CDR2 SVGIG (reference sequence). This CDR3 contains 13 residues. V lost 2 bases and J 2 bases, leaving 10 bases between the germline ends. DNA of the CDR3: TGTGCCTGGAGTCCCGGGAACCCCTACGAGCAGTACTTC. Translation gives CAWSPGNPYEQYF.

This clonotype was detected ten times or more. J is TRBJ2-1 and V is TRBV6-1; 11 bases are shared with TRBD2. This CDR3 region has 21 residues. Trimming cost V 6 bases and J 0 bases; bases outside gene matches: 19. In germline, CDR1 is MNHNS, CDR2 SASEGT. Here the CDR3 DNA reads TGTGCCAGCAGACCCCAGGGGATAGCGGGAGGGCTATATCGCTCCTACAATGAGCAGTTCTTC. Protein sequence: CASRPQGIAGGLYRSYNEQFF.

The chain carries TRBV6-2 or TRBV6-3 and TRBJ1-6; tentatively, D is TRBD1 (5 bases). Germline CDR1 and CDR2: MNHEY and SVGEGT. The CDR3 spans 12 residues. V was clipped by 8 bases and J by 6 bases, with 8 bases between them. The CDR3 loop is CASRQFNSPLHF. DNA for the CDR3: TGTGCCAGCCGACAGTTTAATTCACCCCTCCACTTT.

In its sample, this clonotype was seen many times. V usage is TRBV2 and J usage is TRBJ1-1; TRBD1 might be the D (5 bases). V lost 2 bases and J 2 bases, leaving 12 bases between the germline ends. Germline CDR1 SNHLY, CDR2 FYNNEI. The CDR3 consists of 15 residues. CDR3 loop: CASSENSGVNTEAFF. DNA for the CDR3: TGTGCCAGCAGTGAAAATTCGGGGGTAAACACTGAAGCTTTCTTT.

This clonotype has at least ten counts. V is TRBV28 and J is TRBJ2-1; no reliable D call. CDR3 length: 11 amino acids. Germline V gene data show CDR1 as MDHEN and CDR2 as SYDVKM. V was shortened by 2 bases and J by 11 bases, with 7 bases between the two germline ends. In DNA, the CDR3 is TGTGCCAGCAGTTTAATAGCCCAGCAGTTCTTC. Its translation: CASSLIAQQFF.

This clonotype showed up many times. The chain uses TRBV27 and TRBJ1-2; D is uncertain. Germline assignment: CDR1 MNHEY and CDR2 SMNVEV (reference sequence). CDR3 length equals 14 residues. Trimming took 2 bases from V and 2 from J, leaving 9 bases between them. CDR3 in amino acids: CASSLRGGNYGYTF. The CDR3 region has the DNA TGTGCCAGCAGTTTAAGAGGAGGGAACTATGGCTACACCTTC.

Points on this clonotype: This clone may be a read error of a much larger clone one base away. This chain connects TRBV7-8 to TRBJ2-3; the D is unclear. Germline V gene sequence: CDR1 SGHVS, CDR2 FQNEAQ. The CDR3 totals 13 residues. V was trimmed by 5 bases and J by 0 bases, leaving 6 bases between them. The CDR3 nucleotides read TGTGCCAGCAGCCATACTAGCACAGATACGCAGTATTTT. This gives the protein CASSHTSTDTQYF.

Details on this clonotype: The CDR3 does not end in the conserved phenylalanine or tryptophan, so this is likely a read error. V gene TRBV30 combines with J gene TRBJ2-3; possible D gene TRBD2, 5 bases. This CDR3 contains 15 residues. Germline V gene sequence: CDR1 GTSNPN, CDR2 SVGIG (reference sequence). V lost 0 bases and J 0 bases, leaving 10 bases between the germline ends. The CDR3 loop is CAWSVRGLSTDTQYV. The CDR3 DNA reads as TGTGCCTGGAGTGTACGAGGACTGAGCACAGATACGCAGTATGTT.